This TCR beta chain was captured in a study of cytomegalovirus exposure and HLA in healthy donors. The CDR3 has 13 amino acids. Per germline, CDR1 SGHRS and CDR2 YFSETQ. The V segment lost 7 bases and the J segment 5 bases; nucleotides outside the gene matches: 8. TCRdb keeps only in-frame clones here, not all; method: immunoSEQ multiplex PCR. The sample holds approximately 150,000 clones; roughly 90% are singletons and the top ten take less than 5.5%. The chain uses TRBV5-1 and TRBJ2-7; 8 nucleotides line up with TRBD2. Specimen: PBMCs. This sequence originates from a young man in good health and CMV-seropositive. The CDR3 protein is CASRGTSSHEQYF. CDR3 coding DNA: TGCGCCAGCCGTGGGACTAGTTCTCACGAGCAGTACTTC.